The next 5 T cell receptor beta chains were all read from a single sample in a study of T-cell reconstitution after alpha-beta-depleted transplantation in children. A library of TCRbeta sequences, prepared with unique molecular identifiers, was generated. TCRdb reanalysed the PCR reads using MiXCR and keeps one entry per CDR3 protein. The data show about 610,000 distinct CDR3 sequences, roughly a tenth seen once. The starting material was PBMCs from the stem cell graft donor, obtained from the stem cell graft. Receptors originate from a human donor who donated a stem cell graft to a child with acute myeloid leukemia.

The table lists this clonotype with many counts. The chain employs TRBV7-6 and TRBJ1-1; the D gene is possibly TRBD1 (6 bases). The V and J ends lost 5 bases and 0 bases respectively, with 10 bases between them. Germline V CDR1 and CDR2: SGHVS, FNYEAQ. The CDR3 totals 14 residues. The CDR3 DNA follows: TGTGCCAGCAGCCAGGACAGCCTGAACACTGAAGCTTTCTTT. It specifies CASSQDSLNTEAFF.

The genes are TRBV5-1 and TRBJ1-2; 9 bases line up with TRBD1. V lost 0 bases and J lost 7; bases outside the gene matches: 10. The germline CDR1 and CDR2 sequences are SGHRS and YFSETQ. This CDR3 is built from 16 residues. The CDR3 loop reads CASSLGPGTGSAGYTF. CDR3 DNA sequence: TGCGCCAGCAGCTTGGGTCCCGGGACAGGGTCCGCTGGCTACACCTTC.

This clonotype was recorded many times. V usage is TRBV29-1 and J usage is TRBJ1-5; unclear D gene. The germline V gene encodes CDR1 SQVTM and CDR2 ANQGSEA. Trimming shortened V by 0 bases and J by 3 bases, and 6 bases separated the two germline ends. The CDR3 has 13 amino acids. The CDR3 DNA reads TGCAGCGTTGAAGAGGACCCCAATCAGCCCCAGCATTTT. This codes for CSVEEDPNQPQHF.

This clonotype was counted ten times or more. In DNA, the CDR3 is TGTGCCAGCAGTGGACAGATTATCTACGAGCAGTACTTC. As protein: CASSGQIIYEQYF. The chain uses TRBV28 and TRBJ2-7, with D possibly being TRBD1 (6 bases). This CDR3 has 13 residues. Germline V CDR1 and CDR2: MDHEN, SYDVKM. V was trimmed by 5 bases and J by 3 bases, leaving 11 bases between them.

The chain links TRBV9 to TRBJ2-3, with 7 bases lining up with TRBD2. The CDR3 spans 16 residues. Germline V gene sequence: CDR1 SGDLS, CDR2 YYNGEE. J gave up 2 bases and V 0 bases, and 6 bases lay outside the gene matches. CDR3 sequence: CASSVVAGINTDTQYF. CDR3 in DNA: TGTGCCAGCAGCGTAGTAGCGGGCATAAACACAGATACGCAGTATTTT.